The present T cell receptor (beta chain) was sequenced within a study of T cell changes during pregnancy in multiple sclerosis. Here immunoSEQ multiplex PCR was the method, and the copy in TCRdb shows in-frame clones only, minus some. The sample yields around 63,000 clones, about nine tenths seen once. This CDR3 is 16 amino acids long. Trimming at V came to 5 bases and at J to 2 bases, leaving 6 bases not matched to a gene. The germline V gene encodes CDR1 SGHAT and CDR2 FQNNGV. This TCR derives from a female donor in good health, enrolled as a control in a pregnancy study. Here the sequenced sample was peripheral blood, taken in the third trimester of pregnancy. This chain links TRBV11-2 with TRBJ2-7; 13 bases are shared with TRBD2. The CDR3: CASSPSTSGRAYEQYF. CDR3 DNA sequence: TGTGCCAGCAGCCCTTCCACTAGCGGGAGGGCCTACGAGCAGTACTTC.